The sample holds a few counts of the clone carrying this T cell receptor beta chain. Its antigen remains unidentified. This record comes from a study of cytomegalovirus exposure and HLA in healthy donors. Whole-study results and caveats: Roughly even sequencing depth across donors was the assumption behind the presence/absence analyses. A few chains tied to CMV proved CMV antigen-specific in vitro. The study flagged roughly 160 TCR beta chains as cytomegalovirus-associated. A later analysis showed TCR association rates differing by HLA locus, peaking at DRB1 and lowest at HLA-C.

Germline CDR1 MNHNS, CDR2 SASEGT. The V end was cut by 10 bases, the J end by 6 bases, with 12 bases between. The CDR3 is 12 residues long. PCR involved 60 Vbeta and 13 Jbeta primers. Some clones are missing from TCRdb's copy, which holds only in-frame ones; the method was immunoSEQ multiplex PCR. Of nearly 200,000 clones listed, around 87% are singletons. The sample taken for sequencing was PBMCs. The sequence derives from a man aged 25-45 years in good health and CMV-seronegative. The V gene is TRBV6-1, the J gene TRBJ2-2; D gene ambiguous. CDR3 amino acids: CAIRYPAGELFF. The CDR3 DNA follows: TGTGCCATCAGATACCCGGCCGGGGAGCTGTTTTTT.